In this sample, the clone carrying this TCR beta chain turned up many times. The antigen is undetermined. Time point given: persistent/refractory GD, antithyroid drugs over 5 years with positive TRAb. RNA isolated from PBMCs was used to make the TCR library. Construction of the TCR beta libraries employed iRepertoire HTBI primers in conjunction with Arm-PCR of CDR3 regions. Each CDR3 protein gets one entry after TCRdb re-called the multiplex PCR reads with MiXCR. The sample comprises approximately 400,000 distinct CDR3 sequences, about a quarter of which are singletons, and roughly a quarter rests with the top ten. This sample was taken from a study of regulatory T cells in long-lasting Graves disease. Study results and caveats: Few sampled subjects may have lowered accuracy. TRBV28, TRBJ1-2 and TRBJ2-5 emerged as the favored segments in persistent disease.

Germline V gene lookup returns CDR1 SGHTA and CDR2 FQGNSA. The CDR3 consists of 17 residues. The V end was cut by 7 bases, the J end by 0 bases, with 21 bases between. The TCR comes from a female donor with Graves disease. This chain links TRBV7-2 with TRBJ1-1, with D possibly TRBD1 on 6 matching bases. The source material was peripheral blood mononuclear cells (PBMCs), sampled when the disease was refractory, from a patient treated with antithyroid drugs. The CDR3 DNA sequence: TGTGCCAGCACCTGGGGGGGGCTGCGGATACTGAACACTGAAGCTTTCTTT. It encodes CASTWGGLRILNTEAFF.